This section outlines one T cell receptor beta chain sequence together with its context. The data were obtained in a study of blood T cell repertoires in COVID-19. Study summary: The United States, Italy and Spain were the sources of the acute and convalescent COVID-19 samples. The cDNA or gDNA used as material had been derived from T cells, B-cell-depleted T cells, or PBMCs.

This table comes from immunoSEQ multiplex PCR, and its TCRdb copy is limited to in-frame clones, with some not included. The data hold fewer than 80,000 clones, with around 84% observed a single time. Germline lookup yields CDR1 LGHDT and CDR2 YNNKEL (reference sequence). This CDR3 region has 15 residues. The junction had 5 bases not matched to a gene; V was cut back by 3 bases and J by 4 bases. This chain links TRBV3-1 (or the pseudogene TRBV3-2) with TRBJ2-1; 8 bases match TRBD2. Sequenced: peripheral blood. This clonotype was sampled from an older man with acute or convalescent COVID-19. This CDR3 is CASSQGASGYNEQFF. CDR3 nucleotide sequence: TGTGCCAGCAGCCAGGGGGCTAGCGGGTACAATGAGCAGTTCTTC.